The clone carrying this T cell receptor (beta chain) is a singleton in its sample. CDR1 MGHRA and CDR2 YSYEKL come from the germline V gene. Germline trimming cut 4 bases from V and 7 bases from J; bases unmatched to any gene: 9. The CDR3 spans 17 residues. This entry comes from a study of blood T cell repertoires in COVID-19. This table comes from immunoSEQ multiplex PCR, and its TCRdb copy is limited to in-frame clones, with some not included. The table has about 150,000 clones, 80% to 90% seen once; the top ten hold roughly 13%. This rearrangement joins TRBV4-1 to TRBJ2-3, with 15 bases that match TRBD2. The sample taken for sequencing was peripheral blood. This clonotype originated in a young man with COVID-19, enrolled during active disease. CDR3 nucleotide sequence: TGCGCCAGCAGCCCCGGACTAGCGGGAGGGCCCGGGAATACGCAGTATTTT. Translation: CASSPGLAGGPGNTQYF.